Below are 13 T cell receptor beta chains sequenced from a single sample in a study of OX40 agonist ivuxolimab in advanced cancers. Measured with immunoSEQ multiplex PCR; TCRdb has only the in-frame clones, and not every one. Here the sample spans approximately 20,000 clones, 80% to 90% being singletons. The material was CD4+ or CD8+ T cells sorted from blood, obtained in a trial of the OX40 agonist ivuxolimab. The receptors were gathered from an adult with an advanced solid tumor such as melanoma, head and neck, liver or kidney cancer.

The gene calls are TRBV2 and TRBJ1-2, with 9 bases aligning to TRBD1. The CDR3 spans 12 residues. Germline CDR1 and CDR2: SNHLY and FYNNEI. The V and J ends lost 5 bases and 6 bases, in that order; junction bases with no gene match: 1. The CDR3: CASSRTGDGYTF. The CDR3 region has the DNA TGTGCCAGCAGTCGGACAGGGGATGGCTACACCTTC.

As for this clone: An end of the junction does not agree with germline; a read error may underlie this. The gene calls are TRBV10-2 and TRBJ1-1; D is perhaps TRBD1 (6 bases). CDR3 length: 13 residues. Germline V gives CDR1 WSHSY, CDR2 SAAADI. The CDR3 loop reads CATRDNSNPEAFF. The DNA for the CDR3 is TGCGCCACCAGGGACAACTCGAACCCTGAAGCTTTCTTT.

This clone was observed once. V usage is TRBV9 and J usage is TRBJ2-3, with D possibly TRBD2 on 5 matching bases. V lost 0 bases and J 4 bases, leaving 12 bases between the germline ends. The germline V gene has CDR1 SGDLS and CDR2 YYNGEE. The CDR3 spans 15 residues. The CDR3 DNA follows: TGTGCCAGCAGCGTAGGTGGGGAGTACGCAGATACGCAGTATTTT. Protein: CASSVGGEYADTQYF. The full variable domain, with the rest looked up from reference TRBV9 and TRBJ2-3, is DSGVTQTPKHLITATGQRVTLRCSPRSGDLSVYWYQQSLDQGLQFLIQYYNGEERAKGNILERFSAQQFPDLHSELNLSSLELGDSALYFCASSVGGEYADTQYFGPGTRLTVL.

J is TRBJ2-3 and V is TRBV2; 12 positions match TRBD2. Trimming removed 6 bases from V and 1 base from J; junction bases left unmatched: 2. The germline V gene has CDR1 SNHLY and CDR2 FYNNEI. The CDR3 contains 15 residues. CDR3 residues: CASRRLAGGTDTQYF. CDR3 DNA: TGTGCCAGCAGAAGACTAGCGGGGGGCACAGATACGCAGTATTTT.

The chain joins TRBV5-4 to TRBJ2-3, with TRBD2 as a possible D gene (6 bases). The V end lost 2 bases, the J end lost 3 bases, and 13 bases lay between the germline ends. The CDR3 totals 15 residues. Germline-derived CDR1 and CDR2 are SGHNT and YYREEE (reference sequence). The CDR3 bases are TGTGCCAGCAGCTTTGGCTTGCGGGGTACAGATACGCAGTATTTT. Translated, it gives CASSFGLRGTDTQYF. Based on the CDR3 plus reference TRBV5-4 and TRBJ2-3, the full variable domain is ETGVTQSPTHLIKTRGQQVTLRCSSQSGHNTVSWYQQALGQGPQFIFQYYREEENGRGNFPPRFSGLQFPNYSSELNVNALELDDSALYLCASSFGLRGTDTQYFGPGTRLTVL.

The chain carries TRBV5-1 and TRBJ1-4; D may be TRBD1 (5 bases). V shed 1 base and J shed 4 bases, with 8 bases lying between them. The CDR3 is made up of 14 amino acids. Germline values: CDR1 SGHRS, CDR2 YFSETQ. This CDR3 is CASSLSGYNEKLFF. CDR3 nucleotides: TGCGCCAGCAGCTTGTCAGGGTATAATGAAAAACTGTTTTTT. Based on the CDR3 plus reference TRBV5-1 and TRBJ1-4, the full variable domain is KAGVTQTPRYLIKTRGQQVTLSCSPISGHRSVSWYQQTPGQGLQFLFEYFSETQRNKGNFPGRFSGRQFSNSRSEMNVSTLELGDSALYLCASSLSGYNEKLFFGSGTQLSVL.

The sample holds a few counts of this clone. CDR3 loop: CATRGWDTGELFF. As DNA, the CDR3 is TGTGCCACCCGTGGCTGGGACACCGGGGAGCTGTTTTTT. The chain carries TRBV15 and TRBJ2-2, with no clear D. This CDR3 is built from 13 residues. The V gene lost 8 bases and the J gene lost 3 bases, with 10 bases spanning the gap. In germline, CDR1 is LNHNV, CDR2 YYDKDF (reference sequence).

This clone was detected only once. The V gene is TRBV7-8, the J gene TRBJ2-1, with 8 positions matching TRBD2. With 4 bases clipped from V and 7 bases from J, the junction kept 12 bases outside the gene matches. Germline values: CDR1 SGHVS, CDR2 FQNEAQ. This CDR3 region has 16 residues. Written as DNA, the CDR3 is TGTGCCAGCAGCTCCCCACGGCACGGGGGGGGGAATGAGCAGTTCTTC. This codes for CASSSPRHGGGNEQFF. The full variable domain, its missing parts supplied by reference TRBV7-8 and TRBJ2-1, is GAGVSQSPRYKVAKRGQDVALRCDPISGHVSLFWYQQALGQGPEFLTYFQNEAQLDKSGLPSDRFFAERPEGSVSTLKIQRTQQEDSAVYLCASSSPRHGGGNEQFFGPGTRLTVL.

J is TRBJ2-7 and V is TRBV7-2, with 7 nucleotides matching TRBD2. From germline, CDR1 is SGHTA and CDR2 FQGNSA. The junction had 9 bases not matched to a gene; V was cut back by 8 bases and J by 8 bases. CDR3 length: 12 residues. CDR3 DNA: TGTGCCAGCCAAGGAGGCGGGAGTCAGCAGTACTTC. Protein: CASQGGGSQQYF.

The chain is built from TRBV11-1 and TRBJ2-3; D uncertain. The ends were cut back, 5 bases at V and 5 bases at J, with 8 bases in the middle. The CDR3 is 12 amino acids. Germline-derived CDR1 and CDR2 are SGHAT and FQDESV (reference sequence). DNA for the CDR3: TGTGCCAGCAGCCACGGGTTAGATACGCAGTATTTT. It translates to CASSHGLDTQYF.

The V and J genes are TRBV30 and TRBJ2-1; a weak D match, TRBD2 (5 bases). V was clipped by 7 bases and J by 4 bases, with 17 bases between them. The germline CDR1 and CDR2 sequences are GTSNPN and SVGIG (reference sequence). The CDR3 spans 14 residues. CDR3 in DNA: TGTGCCTTCCAAGTCGGAGGCGGTTACAATGAGCAGTTCTTC. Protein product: CAFQVGGGYNEQFF.

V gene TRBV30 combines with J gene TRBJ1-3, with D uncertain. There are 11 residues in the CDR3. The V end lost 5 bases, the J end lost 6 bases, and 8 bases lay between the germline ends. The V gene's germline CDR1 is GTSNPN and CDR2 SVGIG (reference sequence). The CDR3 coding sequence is TGTGCCTGGGGGATGGTAAACACCATATATTTT. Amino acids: CAWGMVNTIYF. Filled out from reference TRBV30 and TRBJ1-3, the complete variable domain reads SQTIHQWPATLVQPVGSPLSLECTVEGTSNPNLYWYRQAAGRGLQLLFYSVGIGQISSEVPQNLSASRPQDRQFILSSKKLLLSDSGFYLCAWGMVNTIYFGEGSWLTVV.

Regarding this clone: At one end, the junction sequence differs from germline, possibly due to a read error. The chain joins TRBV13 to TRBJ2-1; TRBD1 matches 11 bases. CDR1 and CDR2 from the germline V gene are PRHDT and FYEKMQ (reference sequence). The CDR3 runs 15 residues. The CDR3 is CASSLGQGALNEQFF. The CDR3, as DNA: TGTGCCAGCAGCCTAGGACAGGGGGCACTGAATGAGCAGTTCTTC.